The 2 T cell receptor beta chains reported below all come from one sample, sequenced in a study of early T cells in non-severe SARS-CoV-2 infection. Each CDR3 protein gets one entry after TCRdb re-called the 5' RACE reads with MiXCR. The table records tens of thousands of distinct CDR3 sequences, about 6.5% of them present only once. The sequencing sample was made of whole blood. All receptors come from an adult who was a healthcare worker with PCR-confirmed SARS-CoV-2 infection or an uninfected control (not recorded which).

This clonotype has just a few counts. Written as DNA, the CDR3 is TGTGCCAGCAGCTTAGCGGTGCGGGGCTTGACGTACGAGCAGTACTTC. It encodes CASSLAVRGLTYEQYF. The chain uses TRBV7-8 and TRBJ2-7; D perhaps matches TRBD2 (6 bases). The CDR3 totals 16 residues. Germline CDR1 and CDR2: SGHVS and FQNEAQ. Deletions cut 0 bases from V and 4 bases from J, with 16 bases between.

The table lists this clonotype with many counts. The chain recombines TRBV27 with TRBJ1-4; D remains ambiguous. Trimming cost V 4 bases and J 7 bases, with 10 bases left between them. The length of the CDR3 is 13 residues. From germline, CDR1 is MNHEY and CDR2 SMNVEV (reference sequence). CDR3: CASSWGSGEKLFF. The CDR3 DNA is TGTGCCAGCAGTTGGGGAAGTGGTGAAAAACTGTTTTTT.